The clone carrying this T cell receptor (beta chain) was counted ten times or more. The sample comes from a study of neurological immune-mediated disorders. Unsorted libraries were derived from 2 million PBMCs stored at -80 C. Using its own MiXCR run on the 5' RACE reads, TCRdb lists one record per CDR3 protein. The data show approximately 77,000 distinct CDR3 sequences, with approximately 10% seen just once and about 1.7% held by the top ten. The length of the CDR3 is 16 residues. V dropped 1 base and J dropped 2 bases, with 11 bases sitting between them. The germline CDR1 and CDR2 sequences are KGHSH and LQKENI.

Sequenced material: PBMCs. The receptor was isolated from a man aged 45-60 years in good health. This chain links TRBV18 with TRBJ2-2, with no clear D. CDR3 residues: CASSPQGGRNTGELFF. The DNA for the CDR3 is TGTGCCAGCTCACCACAGGGCGGCAGAAACACCGGGGAGCTGTTTTTT.